The present entry profiles one TCR beta chain with its context. Its specificity is unknown. The sample originates from a study of shared clonotypes between healthy human individuals. About the research overall: Each donor's CD4 naive and CD4 memory cells filled three plates apiece, CD8 naive two, and CD8 memory one. Study-level findings and limits: Donors were few, which limited the genetic and exposure-history diversity represented.

The test was conducted at deep level. Measured with immunoSEQ multiplex PCR; TCRdb has only the in-frame clones, and not every one. This repertoire shows approximately 840,000 clones, 96% found once; its top ten account for about 0.25%. CD8 cells regarded as naive lacked CD45RO, were positively chosen for CCR7, and omitted terminally differentiated effector memory CD45RA+ cells. The study drew its donors from healthy HIV-negative adults without recent acute infections or vaccinations. The receptor's source is a man aged 25 to 45 in good health. Sequencing was carried out using naive CD8+ T cells sorted from blood.

The CDR3 protein is CASSLPGGTEAFF. CDR3 nucleotides: TGTGCCAGCAGTTTACCGGGCGGCACTGAAGCTTTCTTT. The rearrangement links TRBV27 to TRBJ1-1, with no clear D. From germline, CDR1 is MNHEY and CDR2 SMNVEV (reference sequence). Trimming removed 2 bases at V and 4 bases at J, with 8 bases between. This CDR3 has 13 amino acids.